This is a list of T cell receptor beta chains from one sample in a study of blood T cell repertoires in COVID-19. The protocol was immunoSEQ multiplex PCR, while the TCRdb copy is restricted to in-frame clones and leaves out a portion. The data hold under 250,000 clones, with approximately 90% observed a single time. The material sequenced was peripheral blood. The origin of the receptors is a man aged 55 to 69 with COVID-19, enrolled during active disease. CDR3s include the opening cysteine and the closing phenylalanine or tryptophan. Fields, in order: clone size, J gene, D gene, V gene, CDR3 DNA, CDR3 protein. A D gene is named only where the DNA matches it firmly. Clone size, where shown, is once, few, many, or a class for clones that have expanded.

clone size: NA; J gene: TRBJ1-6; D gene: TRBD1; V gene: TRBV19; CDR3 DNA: TGTGCCAGTAAAGGACAGGATAATTCACCCCTCCACTTT; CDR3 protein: CASKGQDNSPLHF
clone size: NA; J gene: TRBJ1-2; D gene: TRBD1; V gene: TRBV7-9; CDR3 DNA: TGTGCCAGCAGCTTAGCGGACAGGGTCGACTATGGCTACACCTTC; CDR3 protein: CASSLADRVDYGYTF
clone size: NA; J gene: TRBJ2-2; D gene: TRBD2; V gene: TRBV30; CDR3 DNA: TGTGCCTGGACCGGGACTAGCGGGGCCGCCACCGGGGAGCTGTTTTTT; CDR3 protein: CAWTGTSGAATGELFF
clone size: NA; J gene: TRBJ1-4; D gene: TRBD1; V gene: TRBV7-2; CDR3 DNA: TGTGCCAGCAGCGAGGACAGGGGTGAAAAACTGTTTTTT; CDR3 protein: CASSEDRGEKLFF
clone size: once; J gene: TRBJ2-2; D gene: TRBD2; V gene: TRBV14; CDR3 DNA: TGTGCCAGCAGCCAAGCTTTTCCCGGGACTAGCGGGGGCATTACCGGGGAGCTGTTTTTT; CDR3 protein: CASSQAFPGTSGGITGELFF
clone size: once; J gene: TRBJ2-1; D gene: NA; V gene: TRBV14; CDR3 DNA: TGTGCCAGCAGCCAACTCCAGCAGGGTTTCGATGAGCAGTTCTTC; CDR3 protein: CASSQLQQGFDEQFF
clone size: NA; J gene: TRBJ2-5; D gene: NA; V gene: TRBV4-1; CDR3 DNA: TGCGCCAGCAGCCAAGGGACTATTCAAGAGACCCAGTACTTC; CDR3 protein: CASSQGTIQETQYF
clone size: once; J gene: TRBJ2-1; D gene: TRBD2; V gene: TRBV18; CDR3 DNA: TGTGCCAGCTCACCACGGGGAGGGCAGATGTTTTACAATGAGCAGTTCTTC; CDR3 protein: CASSPRGGQMFYNEQFF
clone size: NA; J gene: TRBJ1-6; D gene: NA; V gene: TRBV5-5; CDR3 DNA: TGTGCCAGCAGCTTGAAAGGGACAAGAACTTCACCCCTCCACTTT; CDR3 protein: CASSLKGTRTSPLHF
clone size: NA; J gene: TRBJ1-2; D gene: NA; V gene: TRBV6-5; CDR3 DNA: TGTGCCAGCAGTTCAGGGCCGGACCGAAGGGGCTACACCTTC; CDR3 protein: CASSSGPDRRGYTF
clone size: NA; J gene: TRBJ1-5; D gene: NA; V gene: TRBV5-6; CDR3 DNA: TGTGCCAGCAGCTTGGGTTGGCAGGACTTCAATCAGCCCCAGCATTTT; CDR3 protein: CASSLGWQDFNQPQHF
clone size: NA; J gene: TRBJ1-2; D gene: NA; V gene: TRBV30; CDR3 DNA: TGTGCCTGGACCCCAGACAGTTACTCCTATGGCTACACCTTC; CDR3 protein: CAWTPDSYSYGYTF
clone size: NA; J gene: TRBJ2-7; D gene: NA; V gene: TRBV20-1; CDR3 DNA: TGCAGTGCCCCGTTCCGCTACGAGCAGTACTTC; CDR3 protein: CSAPFRYEQYF
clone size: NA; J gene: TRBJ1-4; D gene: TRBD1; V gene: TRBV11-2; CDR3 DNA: TGTGCCAGCAGCCCCGGGACAGGGGGCCGGGAAAAACTGTTTTTT; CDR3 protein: CASSPGTGGREKLFF
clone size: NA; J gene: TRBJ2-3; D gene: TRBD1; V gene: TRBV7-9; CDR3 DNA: TGTGCCAGCAGCTTACGACAGGGGACTAGCACAGATACGCAGTATTTT; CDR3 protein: CASSLRQGTSTDTQYF
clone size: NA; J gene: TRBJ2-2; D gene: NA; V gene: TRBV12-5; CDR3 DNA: TGTGCTAGCGGATTAGGGGTTACCGGGGAGCTGTTTTTT; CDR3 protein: CASGLGVTGELFF
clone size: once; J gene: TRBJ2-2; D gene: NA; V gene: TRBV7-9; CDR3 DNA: TGTGCCAGCAGCTTAGAGGAAGGAGCCCCGTCCGAGGAGCTGTTTTTT; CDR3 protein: CASSLEEGAPSEELFF
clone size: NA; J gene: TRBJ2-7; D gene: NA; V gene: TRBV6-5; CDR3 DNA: TGTGCCAGCACCCTCGAGGGCCCAGCGGATCGTCACCCCTACTTC; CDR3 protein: CASTLEGPADRHPYF
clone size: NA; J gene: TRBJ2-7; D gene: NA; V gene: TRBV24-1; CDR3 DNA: TGTGCCACCAGTGATTTTCAACAGGGCGGCGAGCAGTACTTC; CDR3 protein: CATSDFQQGGEQYF
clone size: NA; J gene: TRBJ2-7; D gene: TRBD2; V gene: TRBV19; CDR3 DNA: TGTGCCAGTAGTCTAAGCGGGAGTAGCTACGAGCAGTACTTC; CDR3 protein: CASSLSGSSYEQYF
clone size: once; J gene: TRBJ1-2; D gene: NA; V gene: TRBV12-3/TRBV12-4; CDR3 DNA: TGTGCCAGCAGCCCAGACAGGTTTAATGGCTACACCTTC; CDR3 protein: CASSPDRFNGYTF
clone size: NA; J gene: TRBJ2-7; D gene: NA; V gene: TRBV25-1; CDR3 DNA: TGTGCCAGCACCAAAGGGGTACCCTACGAGCAGTACTTC; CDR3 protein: CASTKGVPYEQYF
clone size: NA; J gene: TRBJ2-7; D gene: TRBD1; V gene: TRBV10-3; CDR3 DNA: TGTGCCATCAGGCAGGACAGGGGCTACGAGCAGCACTTC; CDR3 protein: CAIRQDRGYEQHF
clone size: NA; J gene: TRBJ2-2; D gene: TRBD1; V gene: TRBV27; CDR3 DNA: TGTGCCAGCAGTTTATCCAGGTTCGGGACAGGCGAGTGGGATGCGAACACCGGGGAGCTGTTTTTT; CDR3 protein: CASSLSRFGTGEWDANTGELFF
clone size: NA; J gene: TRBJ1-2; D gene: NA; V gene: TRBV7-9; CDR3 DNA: TGTGCCAGCAGCCGGAGTGACCTACTTAACTATGGCTACACCTTC; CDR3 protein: CASSRSDLLNYGYTF
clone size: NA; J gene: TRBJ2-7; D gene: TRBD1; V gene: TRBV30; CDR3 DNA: TGTGCCGCCCCCCGGGACAGCTCCTACGAGCAGTACTTC; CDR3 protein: CAAPRDSSYEQYF
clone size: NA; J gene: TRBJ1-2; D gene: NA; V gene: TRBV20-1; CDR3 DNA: TGCAGTGCTAGTATTGGGGCCCTGTGGTATGGCTACACCTTC; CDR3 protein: CSASIGALWYGYTF
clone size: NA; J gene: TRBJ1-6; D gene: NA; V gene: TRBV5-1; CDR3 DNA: TGCGCCAGCAGCCCGGGACGGGAGAATTCACCCCTCCACTTT; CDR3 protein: CASSPGRENSPLHF
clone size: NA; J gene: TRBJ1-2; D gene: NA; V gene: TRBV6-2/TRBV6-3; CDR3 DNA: TGTGCCAGCAGTCCACAGGGAGATGGCTACACCTTC; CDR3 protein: CASSPQGDGYTF
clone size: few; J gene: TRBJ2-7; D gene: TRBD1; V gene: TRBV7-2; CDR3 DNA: TGTGCCAGCAGCCCTGACAGGGCCTACGAGCAGTACTTC; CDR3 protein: CASSPDRAYEQYF
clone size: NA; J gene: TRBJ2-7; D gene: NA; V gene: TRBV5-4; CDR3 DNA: TGTGCCAGCAGCTTGGCCCGGGAAAGCGAGCAGTACTTC; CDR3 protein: CASSLARESEQYF
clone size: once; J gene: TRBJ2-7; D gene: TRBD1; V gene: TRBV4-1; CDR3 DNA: TGCGCCAGCAGCCAAGGACAGGGGACGTATGAGCAGTACTTC; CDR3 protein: CASSQGQGTYEQYF
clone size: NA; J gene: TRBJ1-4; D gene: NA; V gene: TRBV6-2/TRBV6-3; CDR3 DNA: TGTGCCAGCAGTTACGTGGGGCAGGCTAATGAAAAACTGTTTTTT; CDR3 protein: CASSYVGQANEKLFF
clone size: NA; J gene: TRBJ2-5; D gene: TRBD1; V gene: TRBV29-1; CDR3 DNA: TGCAGCGTTGAAGGCTTGACGGACAGGGGGGAGACCCAGTACTTC; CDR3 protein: CSVEGLTDRGETQYF
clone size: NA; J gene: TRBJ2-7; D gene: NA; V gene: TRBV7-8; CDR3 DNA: TGTGCCAGCAGCCGAAGGCGGGACAGCACCTACGAGCAGTACTTC; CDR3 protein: CASSRRRDSTYEQYF
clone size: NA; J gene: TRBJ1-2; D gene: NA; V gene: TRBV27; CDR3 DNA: TGTGCCAGCAGTCCCCGGAGAACAGGGTATGGCTACACCTTC; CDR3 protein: CASSPRRTGYGYTF
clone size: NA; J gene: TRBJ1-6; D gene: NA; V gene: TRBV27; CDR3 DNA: TGTGCCAGCACCGCGACACCGTTCTATAATTCACCCCTCCACTTT; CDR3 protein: CASTATPFYNSPLHF
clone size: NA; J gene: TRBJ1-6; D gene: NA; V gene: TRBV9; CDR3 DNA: TGTGCCAGCAGCGTATCTCGAGGAGCCAATTCACCCCTCCACTTT; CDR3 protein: CASSVSRGANSPLHF
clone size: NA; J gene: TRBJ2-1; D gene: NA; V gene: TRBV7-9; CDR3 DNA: TGTGCCAGCAGCTTTATTATAGCGGAAGAATACAATGAGCAGTTCTTC; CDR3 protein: CASSFIIAEEYNEQFF
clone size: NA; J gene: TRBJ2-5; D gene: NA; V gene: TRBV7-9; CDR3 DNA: TGTGCCAGCAGCCCTGGGACTCTGAGGTCAGAGACCCAGTACTTC; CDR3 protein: CASSPGTLRSETQYF
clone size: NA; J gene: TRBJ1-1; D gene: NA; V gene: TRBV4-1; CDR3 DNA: TGCGCCAGCAGCCAAGGTGTCAGGGATCGGACTGAAGCTTTCTTT; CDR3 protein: CASSQGVRDRTEAFF
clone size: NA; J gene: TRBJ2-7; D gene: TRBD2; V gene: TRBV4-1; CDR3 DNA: TGCGCCAGCAGCCAAGGACTAGCGGGGAGGGACGAGCAGTACTTC; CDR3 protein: CASSQGLAGRDEQYF
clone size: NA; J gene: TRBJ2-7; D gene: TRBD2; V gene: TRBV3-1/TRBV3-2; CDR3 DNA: TGTGCCAGCAGCCAAGAGGATTTGGGACTAGCGGGACATTACGAGCAGTACTTC; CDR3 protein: CASSQEDLGLAGHYEQYF
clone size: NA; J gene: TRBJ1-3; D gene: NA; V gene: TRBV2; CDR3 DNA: TGTGCCAGCAGCCCGCGGCGTAGGGGGACTGGAAACACCATATATTTT; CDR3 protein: CASSPRRRGTGNTIYF
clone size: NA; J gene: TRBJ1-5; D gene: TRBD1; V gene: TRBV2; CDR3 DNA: TGTGCCAGCAGTGCCGACAGGGGGAGGAATCAGCCCCAGCATTTT; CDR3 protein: CASSADRGRNQPQHF
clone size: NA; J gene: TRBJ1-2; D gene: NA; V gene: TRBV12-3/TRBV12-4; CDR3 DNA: TGTGCCAGCAGTTTAACGCCAGACTATGGCTACACCTTC; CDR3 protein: CASSLTPDYGYTF
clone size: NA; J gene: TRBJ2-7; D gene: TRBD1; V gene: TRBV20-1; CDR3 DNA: TGCAGTGCTAGTAGACAGGGATTCTACGAGCAGTACTTC; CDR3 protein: CSASRQGFYEQYF
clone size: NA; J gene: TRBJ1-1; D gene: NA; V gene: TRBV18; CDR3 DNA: TGTGCCAGCTCCCCAAAGGGGGGGACCACTGAAGCTTTCTTT; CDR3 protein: CASSPKGGTTEAFF
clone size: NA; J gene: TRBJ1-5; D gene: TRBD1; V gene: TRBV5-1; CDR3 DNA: TGCGCCAGCAGCTTGGAAGGGGGCTATAGCAATCAGCCCCAGCATTTT; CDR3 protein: CASSLEGGYSNQPQHF
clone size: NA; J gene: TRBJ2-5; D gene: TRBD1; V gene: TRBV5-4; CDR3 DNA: TGTGCCAGCAGCCTAGGACAGGGAAGAGAGACCCAGTACTTC; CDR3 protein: CASSLGQGRETQYF